This TCR beta chain came from a study of T cells in Graves' hyperthyroidism and ophthalmopathy. Whole-study results and caveats: Most clonotypes expanded in thyroid above 0.001 were likewise present in blood.

This clonotype showed up many times. Its matching antigen is unknown. The CDR3 regions of TCR beta were amplified from RNA transcripts. An initial round of RT-PCR targeting the TCR CDR3 relied on the HTBI primer set. Each CDR3 protein is one row after TCRdb ran MiXCR on the multiplex PCR reads. Of about half a million distinct CDR3 sequences in the sample, around 20% are singletons; the top ten hold 47%. A NOSPECS grade of at least 4, a Clinical Activity Score of at least 3 and duration under 3 months were recorded in ophthalmopathy patients. Patients were excluded for uncontrolled infection, other autoimmune disease, pregnancy or lactation. PBMCs were sourced from less than 12 ml fresh peripheral blood. V lost 3 bases and J lost 7, with 10 bases in between. CDR3 length: 14 residues. Germline V CDR1 and CDR2: PRHDT, FYEKMQ (reference sequence).

This sequence joins TRBV13 and TRBJ1-6; maybe TRBD1 (6 bases). Input material: blood. This sequence was found in a man aged 35-49 years with Graves' ophthalmopathy. The CDR3 is CASSLGAGNSPLHF. The CDR3 DNA follows: TGTGCCAGCAGCTTGGGGGCTGGAAATTCACCCCTCCACTTT.